The entry below describes one T cell receptor (beta chain). Vbeta (60) and Jbeta (13) primers were used in the PCR. Only in-frame clones appear in the TCRdb table, and some are missing; sequencing was by immunoSEQ multiplex PCR. This repertoire shows roughly 100,000 clones, roughly 80% found once; its top ten account for around 3.4%. The data were taken from a study of cytomegalovirus exposure and HLA in healthy donors. Trimming removed 2 bases from V and 10 bases from J; junction bases left unmatched: 8. CDR3 length: 15 amino acids. The germline CDR1 and CDR2 sequences are MNHNS and SASEGT. Sample: PBMCs. This receptor was identified in a man in his sixties in good health and CMV-seronegative. The V and J genes are TRBV6-1 and TRBJ1-6; 7 bases agree with TRBD1. Here the CDR3 DNA reads TGTGCCAGCAGTGAATGGGCAGGGGGTGGATCACCCCTCCACTTT. It codes for CASSEWAGGGSPLHF.